This T cell receptor beta chain derives from a study of blood T cell repertoires in COVID-19. Across the study: Researchers got acute and convalescent COVID-19 samples from the United States, Italy and Spain. T cells, B-cell-depleted T cells, or PBMCs supplied cDNA or gDNA.

In the source study's methods: Estimated nucleated cell counts came from reference gene primer amplification. Clones were read by immunoSEQ multiplex PCR, and TCRdb kept only the in-frame ones, dropping some. The DNA was the basis for D and trimming; V, J and clone size are from that table. Here the sample spans under 200,000 clones, 80% to 95% being singletons. Unmatched junction bases numbered 4, after V lost 4 bases and J lost 3 bases. The CDR3 is made up of 16 amino acids. Per germline, CDR1 KGHSH and CDR2 LQKENI. The source is a man in his fifties or sixties with acute or convalescent COVID-19. The chain links TRBV18 to TRBJ2-7, with TRBD2 identical over 15 bases. The specimen sequenced was peripheral blood. The chain's CDR3 is CASSLQGLAGGYEQYF. CDR3 DNA sequence: TGTGCCAGCTCACTTCAGGGACTAGCGGGAGGCTACGAGCAGTACTTC.